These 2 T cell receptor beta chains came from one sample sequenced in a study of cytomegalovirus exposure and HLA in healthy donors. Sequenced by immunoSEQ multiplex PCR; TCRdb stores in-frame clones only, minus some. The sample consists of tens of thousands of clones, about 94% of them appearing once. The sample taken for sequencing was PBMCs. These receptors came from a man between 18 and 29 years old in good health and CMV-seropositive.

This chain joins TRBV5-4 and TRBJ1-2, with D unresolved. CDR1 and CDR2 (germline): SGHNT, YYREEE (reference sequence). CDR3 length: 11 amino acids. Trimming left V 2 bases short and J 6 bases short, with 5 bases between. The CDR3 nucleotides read TGTGCCAGCAGCTTCCAGAATGGCTACACCTTC. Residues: CASSFQNGYTF.

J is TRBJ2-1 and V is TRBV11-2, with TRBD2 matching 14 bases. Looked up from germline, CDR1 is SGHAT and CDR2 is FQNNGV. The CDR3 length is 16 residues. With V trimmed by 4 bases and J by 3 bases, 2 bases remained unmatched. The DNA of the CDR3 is TGTGCCAGCAGCTCCGGGACTAGCGGGGGCTACAATGAGCAGTTCTTC. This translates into CASSSGTSGGYNEQFF.